This TCR beta chain is drawn from a study of T cells in Graves' hyperthyroidism and ophthalmopathy. In the study overall: At initial diagnosis, before any treatment had begun, peripheral blood was obtained. Study results and caveats: With a median lead of roughly 6.2 months before onset, the model predicted ophthalmopathy. Using 13 V-J features, a model discriminated ophthalmopathy from stable hyperthyroidism.

RNA transcripts gave rise to amplified TCR beta CDR3 regions. The primer set for the first-round RT-PCR of the TCR CDR3 was HTBI. MiXCR, applied by TCRdb to the multiplex PCR reads, yields one record per CDR3 protein. The table has 530,000 or so distinct CDR3 sequences, around 24% seen once. Clinical symptoms, serum thyroxine, TRAb, thyroid ultrasound and orbital computed tomography established diagnosis. The CDR3 is 15 amino acids. The V and J ends lost 7 bases and 1 base respectively, with 16 bases between them. In germline, CDR1 is SEHNR, CDR2 FQNEAQ (reference sequence). In this sample, this clonotype turned up many times. Its antigen remains unidentified.

The gene calls are TRBV7-9 and TRBJ2-5, with D uncertain. Material for sequencing was blood. The source is a woman under 40 with Graves' ophthalmopathy. For the CDR3, the DNA is TGTGCCAGCATCCCAACCCGACGGCTCCAAGAGACCCAGTACTTC. The encoded protein is CASIPTRRLQETQYF.